This is a list of T cell receptor beta chains from one sample in a study of vaccination and CD4 T cells after COVID-19. A single record per CDR3 protein comes from TCRdb applying MiXCR to the PCR reads. The sample records fewer than 20,000 distinct CDR3 sequences, around half being singletons. Which antigens these TCRs recognize remains unknown. The sequenced sample was CD4+ T cells from blood, cultured in vitro. The source of these receptors is a human donor who had recovered from COVID-19. CDR3s include the opening cysteine and the closing phenylalanine or tryptophan. Each record gives: J gene, D gene, clone size, CDR3 length, V gene, CDR3 DNA, CDR3 protein. D genes are given only for firm matches. Rows give clone size only sometimes, using once, few, many, or a class for an expanded clone.

TRBJ1-5,NA,few,13,TRBV15,TGTGCCACCAGAAGGACAGCGGATCAGCCCCAGCATTTT,CATRRTADQPQHF
TRBJ1-1,TRBD1,few,15,TRBV20-1,TGCAGTGCTAGAAAGACAGGGGGCTTAGACACTGAAGCTTTCTTT,CSARKTGGLDTEAFF
TRBJ2-3,TRBD2,few,15,TRBV6-1,TGTGCCAGCAGCGGACTAGCGGGGAGCACAGATACGCAGTATTTT,CASSGLAGSTDTQYF
TRBJ2-3,NA,NA,12,TRBV20-1,TGCAGTGCCGGAGGGCCTGACTATACGCAGTATTTT,CSAGGPDYTQYF
TRBJ2-2,NA,NA,15,TRBV19,TGTGCCAGTAGTATCGGAGGGGCAGGCACCGGGGAGCTGTTTTTT,CASSIGGAGTGELFF
TRBJ1-2,NA,NA,14,TRBV7-2,TGTGCCAGCAGCCCGACGACGGGATTCTATGGCTACACCTTC,CASSPTTGFYGYTF
TRBJ2-2,TRBD2,NA,17,TRBV6-2/TRBV6-3,TGTGCCAGCAGTTCGCCTGGACTAGCGGAAATGGCCGGGGAGCTGTTTTTT,CASSSPGLAEMAGELFF
TRBJ2-3,TRBD1,once,17,TRBV24-1,TGTGCCACCAGTGCCGCCCCCGGGACAGGGTGGGGAGATACGCAGTATTTT,CATSAAPGTGWGDTQYF
TRBJ2-3,TRBD1,few,14,TRBV27,TGTGCCAGCAGTTGGACAGGGGTGGGAGATACGCAGTATTTT,CASSWTGVGDTQYF
TRBJ1-1,NA,few,13,TRBV6-1,TGTGCCAGCAGTGACCTGGACTGGGGCGGAGCTTTCTTT,CASSDLDWGGAFF
TRBJ1-2,TRBD1,NA,13,TRBV19,TGTGCCAGTGAACAGGGGGATGACTATGGCTACACCTTC,CASEQGDDYGYTF
TRBJ2-3,NA,NA,14,TRBV24-1,TGTGCCACCAGTGATTTGACTAGTGGAGATACGCAGTATTTT,CATSDLTSGDTQYF
TRBJ1-2,NA,NA,13,TRBV12-3/TRBV12-4,TGTGCCAGCAGTTTCGCAGAGAACTATGGCTACACCTTC,CASSFAENYGYTF
TRBJ1-4,TRBD1,NA,14,TRBV15,TGTGCCACCAGCAGAGGACAGGGGGCTGAAAAACTGTTTTTT,CATSRGQGAEKLFF
TRBJ1-6,NA,few,17,TRBV18,TGTGCCAGCTCACCGGTTGCAGGGAACACCAGAGATTCACCCCTCCACTTT,CASSPVAGNTRDSPLHF
TRBJ2-2,TRBD2,NA,16,TRBV24-1,TGTGCCACCCAAGGAACTAGCGGGAGTGACACCGGGGAGCTGTTTTTT,CATQGTSGSDTGELFF
TRBJ2-7,NA,NA,15,TRBV21-1,TGTGCCAGCAGCTCCCGACTAGCGGGGGGCATCGAGCAGTACTTC,CASSSRLAGGIEQYF
TRBJ1-5,NA,few,15,TRBV28,TGTGCCAGCAGCCCAAGGCCTACAGGCAATCAGCCCCAGCATTTT,CASSPRPTGNQPQHF
TRBJ1-2,NA,NA,11,TRBV24-1,TGTGCCACCAGTGGACCCTATGGCTACACCTTC,CATSGPYGYTF
TRBJ1-3,TRBD1,few,16,TRBV24-1,TGTGCCACCAGTGATAAAGACAGGGGGTCAGGAAACACCATATATTTT,CATSDKDRGSGNTIYF
TRBJ1-2,TRBD1,NA,16,TRBV4-1,TGCGCCAGCAGCCAAGATTGGGGACAGGGGGCGGAAGGCTACACCTTC,CASSQDWGQGAEGYTF
TRBJ2-5,TRBD2,NA,16,TRBV11-2,TGTGCCAGCAGCACGGGACTAGCGCCAGGCCAAGAGACCCAGTACTTC,CASSTGLAPGQETQYF
TRBJ1-2,NA,NA,15,TRBV7-2,TGTGCCAGCAGGGGGGGATCAAATCCTAACTATGGCTACACCTTC,CASRGGSNPNYGYTF
TRBJ2-7,NA,NA,14,TRBV6-5,TGTGCCAGCAGTTACTCGGGGGCCACCTACGAGCAGTACTTC,CASSYSGATYEQYF
TRBJ2-4,NA,few,11,TRBV20-1,TGCAGTGCTTCTTCGCCCGACATTCAGTACTTC,CSASSPDIQYF
TRBJ2-7,NA,NA,13,TRBV20-1,TGCAGTGCTACCTTGACTAGCTCCTACGAGCAGTACTTC,CSATLTSSYEQYF
TRBJ2-5,NA,NA,16,TRBV15,TGTGCCACCAGCAGAGATAAGTCCGGGGCTTGGGAGACCCAGTACTTC,CATSRDKSGAWETQYF
TRBJ2-3,NA,NA,16,TRBV7-2,TGTGCCAGCAGCCCAGGGGCCCTAGGGGGAGCAGATACGCAGTATTTT,CASSPGALGGADTQYF
TRBJ2-4,TRBD1,few,12,TRBV29-1,TGCAGCGTTTCGGACAGGGTGAACATTCAGTACTTC,CSVSDRVNIQYF
TRBJ1-6,TRBD1,NA,15,TRBV6-1,TGTGCCAGCAGTCCGGGACAGGGGGCGGTGTCACCCCTCCACTTT,CASSPGQGAVSPLHF
TRBJ1-3,NA,NA,15,TRBV21-1,TGTGCCAGCGGGGGTTCCGAGGGTGCTGGAAACACCATATATTTT,CASGGSEGAGNTIYF
TRBJ2-7,NA,NA,15,TRBV24-1,TGTGCCACCAGTGATCCCAGGACGGGAGCGCTCCAGCAGTACTTC,CATSDPRTGALQQYF
TRBJ1-5,NA,few,17,TRBV27,TGTGCCAGCAGCCTACTCCGGGGGCGCGGAAGCAATCAGCCCCAGCATTTT,CASSLLRGRGSNQPQHF
TRBJ2-5,NA,few,14,TRBV6-5,TGTGCCAGCAGTTACTCTCGGCGTGTGGAGACCCAGTACTTC,CASSYSRRVETQYF
TRBJ2-5,TRBD2,NA,17,TRBV28,TGTGCCAGCAGCCCTAGCGGGAGGGCCTATGTCCAAGAGACCCAGTACTTC,CASSPSGRAYVQETQYF
TRBJ1-1,NA,few,13,TRBV20-1,TGCAGTGCTGAACAGGGAAGGGTCACTGAAGCTTTCTTT,CSAEQGRVTEAFF
TRBJ2-1,NA,NA,15,TRBV7-6,TGTGCCAGCAGCCCCCGAGCGGGCGGGCCCAATGAGCAGTTCTTC,CASSPRAGGPNEQFF
TRBJ1-2,NA,NA,15,TRBV19,TGTGCCAGTAGGGAGCAGGGCGGTTGGACCTATGGCTACACCTTC,CASREQGGWTYGYTF
TRBJ1-5,NA,NA,15,TRBV2,TGTGCCAGCAGGGGGGACGGAGATAGCAATCAGCCCCAGCATTTT,CASRGDGDSNQPQHF
TRBJ1-6,NA,NA,12,TRBV11-2,TGTGCCAGCAGCCATTCGGGGTCACCCCTCCACTTT,CASSHSGSPLHF
TRBJ1-1,NA,NA,15,TRBV6-2/TRBV6-3,TGTGCCAGCAGTTACTTGCAGGGTGGGCAGACTGAAGCTTTCTTT,CASSYLQGGQTEAFF
TRBJ1-4,NA,few,16,TRBV15,TGTGCCACCAGCAGAGATCCAAGGAGGGGGAACGAAAAACTGTTTTTT,CATSRDPRRGNEKLFF
TRBJ1-1,NA,NA,13,TRBV29-1,TGCAGCGTTCGGGGTAGGCAGTACACTGAAGCTTTCTTT,CSVRGRQYTEAFF
TRBJ1-1,NA,few,13,TRBV7-8,TGTGCCAGCAGCTTACAGGGGCGAACTGAAGCTTTCTTT,CASSLQGRTEAFF
TRBJ1-1,TRBD1,few,16,TRBV11-2,TGTGCCAGCAGCTCTTCCACTTGGGACAGAACATTTGAAGCTTTCTTT,CASSSSTWDRTFEAFF
TRBJ2-3,NA,NA,12,TRBV11-3,TGTGCCAGCAGCTTAGTGGGAGATACGCAGTATTTT,CASSLVGDTQYF